Presented here are 7 T cell receptor beta chains from one specimen sequenced in a study of cytomegalovirus exposure and HLA in healthy donors. The study ran its PCR with 60 Vbeta and 13 Jbeta primers. Generated by immunoSEQ multiplex PCR, the TCRdb table keeps only in-frame clones and is missing some. The table has tens of thousands of clones, around 77% seen once; the top ten hold under 8%. The specimen sequenced was PBMCs. The origin of the receptors is a man aged 60 to 69 in good health and CMV-seronegative.

The V call is TRBV6-5, the J call TRBJ1-2; no clear D gene. The V gene lost 2 bases and the J gene lost 1 base, with 8 bases spanning the gap. Germline CDR1 is MNHEY and CDR2 is SVGAGI. The CDR3 runs to 14 residues. CDR3 DNA sequence: TGTGCCAGCAGTTACGGTCAGTTTAACTATGGCTACACCTTC. Amino acid sequence: CASSYGQFNYGYTF.

The chain couples TRBV29-1 to TRBJ1-1, with 7 positions matching TRBD1. CDR1 SQVTM and CDR2 ANQGSEA come from the germline V gene. The V and J ends lost 3 bases and 4 bases, in that order; junction bases with no gene match: 5. The CDR3 length is 13 residues. Written as DNA, the CDR3 is TGCAGCGTTGATAGGGGGCAGAGCACTGAAGCTTTCTTT. It codes for CSVDRGQSTEAFF.

The chain carries TRBV11-3 and TRBJ2-5; 9 bases fit TRBD1. Trimming at V came to 5 bases and at J to 3 bases, leaving 4 bases not matched to a gene. The CDR3 consists of 14 residues. Germline V lookup: CDR1 SGHNT, CDR2 YENEEA. DNA for the CDR3: TGTGCCAGCAGCCGGGACAGGGTTGAAGAGACCCAGTACTTC. This encodes CASSRDRVEETQYF.

This clone is a singleton in its sample. This chain links TRBV4-1 with TRBJ2-3; D might be TRBD2 (6 bases). Looked up from germline, CDR1 is MGHRA and CDR2 is YSYEKL. V lost 4 bases to trimming and J lost 2 bases, with 13 bases between them. CDR3 length: 15 residues. The CDR3 coding sequence is TGCGCCAGCAGCCCCCTCCGCGGGGCCACAGATACGCAGTATTTT. This encodes CASSPLRGATDTQYF.

J is TRBJ2-7 and V is TRBV4-1; possible D gene TRBD1, 6 bases. The CDR3 contains 17 residues. V gave up 1 base and J gave up 2 bases, with 18 bases separating them. Germline-derived CDR1 and CDR2 are MGHRA and YSYEKL. The CDR3 DNA sequence: TGCGCCAGCAGCCAAGTAAACTCCAGGGGAGTCCCCTACGAGCAGTACTTC. This encodes CASSQVNSRGVPYEQYF.

J is TRBJ1-2 and V is TRBV7-2, with 10 positions matching TRBD1. The CDR3 covers 15 residues. The germline V gene has CDR1 SGHTA and CDR2 FQGNSA. V shed 5 bases and J 5 bases; nucleotides not matched to a gene: 8. The CDR3 DNA reads as TGTGCCAGCAGCCCGGGACAGGGGAAGTTATATGGCTACACCTTC. Translation gives CASSPGQGKLYGYTF.

As to this clone: At one end the junction does not follow the germline gene, possibly because of a read error. V usage is TRBV5-6 and J usage is TRBJ1-2; 8 nucleotides align to TRBD1. There are 15 residues in the CDR3. Germline CDR1 is SGHDT and CDR2 is YYEEEE. CDR3: CASSFQRTGLYGYAF. CDR3 nucleotide sequence: TGTGCCAGCAGCTTCCAACGGACAGGGCTCTATGGCTACGCCTTC. Full variable domain (remainder filled in from reference TRBV5-6 and TRBJ1-2): DAGVTQSPTHLIKTRGQQVTLRCSPKSGHDTVSWYQQALGQGPQFIFQYYEEEERQRGNFPDRFSGHQFPNYSSELNVNALLLGDSALYLCASSFQRTGLYGYAFGSGTRLTVV.